The 28 T cell receptor beta chains below all came from one sample that was sequenced in a study of T-cell memory formation after mild COVID-19. One entry per CDR3 protein, called by TCRdb with MiXCR from the 5' RACE reads. The sample yields 220,000 or so distinct CDR3 sequences, 7.5% to 10% seen once. Sequencing was done on a sample of PBMCs or a T cell subset sorted from them (not recorded which). The receptor source for this set is a young man who had mild COVID-19 (a few samples of this study predate the infection). Cell type and time point are not known.

The V gene is TRBV30, the J gene TRBJ2-2; TRBD1 is a possible D gene (5 bases). Trimming removed 3 bases from V and 6 bases from J, with 17 bases in between. Germline loops: CDR1 GTSNPN, CDR2 SVGIG (reference sequence). This CDR3 has 15 amino acids. The DNA for the CDR3 is TGTGCCTGGAGGAACGCAGCTAGGGGCTCCGGGGAGCTGTTTTTT. This sequence encodes CAWRNAARGSGELFF.

In this sample, this clonotype turned up many times. V and J are TRBV9 and TRBJ1-2, with 7 bases matching TRBD1. V gave up 3 bases and J gave up 4 bases; unmatched junction bases: 6. Germline V gene sequence: CDR1 SGDLS, CDR2 YYNGEE. CDR3 size: 14 residues. CDR3 region: CASSGTGAGYGYTF. The CDR3 DNA is TGTGCCAGCAGCGGCACAGGGGCCGGCTATGGCTACACCTTC.

This clonotype was detected a few times. The chain recombines TRBV12-3 or TRBV12-4 with TRBJ2-7; a possible D gene is TRBD2 (6 bases). Trimming left V 2 bases short and J 7 bases short, with 12 bases between. This CDR3 comprises 13 residues. CDR3 DNA: TGTGCCAGCAGTTTACGGCGGGATGGGGAGCAGTACTTC. This codes for CASSLRRDGEQYF.

This chain connects TRBV5-4 to TRBJ2-5; possibly TRBD1 or TRBD2 for D (5 bases each). V was cut by 4 bases and J by 5 bases, with 18 bases left in between. The CDR3 has 15 residues. Germline V gives CDR1 SGHNT, CDR2 YYREEE (reference sequence). This chain's CDR3 is CASSQGAPKRETQYF. The CDR3 nucleotides are TGTGCCAGCAGCCAGGGCGCGCCGAAGCGGGAGACCCAGTACTTC.

V gene TRBV7-9 combines with J gene TRBJ2-1; D remains ambiguous. V lost 3 bases, J lost 6 bases, and 12 bases lay in between. There are 14 residues in the CDR3. Germline V gene lookup returns CDR1 SEHNR and CDR2 FQNEAQ (reference sequence). The CDR3 coding sequence is TGTGCCAGCAGCTTCTCGACTGGCTTCAATGAGCAGTTCTTC. Residues: CASSFSTGFNEQFF.

This clonotype was observed at least ten times. The chain uses TRBV7-2 and TRBJ2-7; tentatively, D is TRBD2 (7 bases). This CDR3 comprises 15 residues. Germline values: CDR1 SGHTA, CDR2 FQGNSA. V was pared by 5 bases and J by 7 bases, with 21 bases between. CDR3 sequence reads: CASSLESWGGWEQYF. DNA of the CDR3: TGTGCCAGCAGCCTAGAGTCGTGGGGGGGCTGGGAGCAGTACTTC.

This clonotype has a count of ten or more. V gene TRBV20-1 combines with J gene TRBJ1-2, with 10 bases lining up with TRBD1. J gave up 5 bases and V 6 bases, and 9 bases lay outside the gene matches. The germline CDR1 and CDR2 sequences are DFQATT and SNEGSKA (reference sequence). This CDR3 spans 14 amino acids. The CDR3 DNA follows: TGCAGTGCAAAGACAGGGGGCGCTTTTTATGGCTACACCTTC. Its protein product is CSAKTGGAFYGYTF.

This clonotype was seen a handful of times. The gene calls are TRBV7-2 and TRBJ2-5, with 8 bases identical to TRBD2. CDR3 size: 17 residues. Germline CDR1 SGHTA, CDR2 FQGNSA. With V trimmed by 3 bases and J by 5 bases, 14 bases remained unmatched. The CDR3 region has the DNA TGTGCCAGCAGCTTGTCACTTAGCGGGGCCCCCAGGGAGACCCAGTACTTC. Translation gives CASSLSLSGAPRETQYF.

The chain is built from TRBV12-3 or TRBV12-4 and TRBJ1-1; D not certain. The length of the CDR3 is 14 residues. Trimming took 6 bases from V and 2 from J, leaving 13 bases between them. This CDR3 is CASRRWTANTEAFF. CDR3 bases: TGTGCCAGCAGGAGGTGGACGGCTAACACTGAAGCTTTCTTT.

This clonotype showed up many times. The J gene is TRBJ1-2, the V gene TRBV4-3; D is perhaps TRBD1 (5 bases). CDR3 length: 15 residues. CDR1 is LGHNA and CDR2 is YSLEER in the germline V gene. V lost 1 base to trimming and J lost 4 bases, with 13 bases between them. The CDR3 region has the DNA TGCGCCAGCAGCCAAGCCGCCGGGGCCGGCTATGGCTACACCTTC. Its translation: CASSQAAGAGYGYTF.

The chain joins TRBV2 to TRBJ1-5, with 9 bases fitting TRBD1. This CDR3 comprises 15 residues. Germline values: CDR1 SNHLY, CDR2 FYNNEI. Trimming cost V 6 bases and J 5 bases; bases outside gene matches: 8. This CDR3 is CASSEQGARDQPQHF. The CDR3, as DNA: TGTGCCAGCAGCGAACAGGGGGCGCGTGATCAGCCCCAGCATTTT.

In this sample, this clonotype turned up many times. The chain employs TRBV28 and TRBJ2-5; D gene ambiguous. V lost 7 bases and J lost 7, with 10 bases in between. This CDR3 spans 11 amino acids. Germline CDR1 reads MDHEN; CDR2 reads SYDVKM. The DNA of the CDR3 is TGTGCCAGCAATGGGGTGAGGACCCAGTACTTC. This codes for CASNGVRTQYF. Using reference TRBV28 and TRBJ2-5 for the parts outside the CDR3, the full variable domain is DVKVTQSSRYLVKRTGEKVFLECVQDMDHENMFWYRQDPGLGLRLIYFSYDVKMKEKGDIPEGYSVSREKKERFSLILESASTNQTSMYLCASNGVRTQYFGPGTRLLVL.

This chain links TRBV5-1 with TRBJ1-3; tentative D call: TRBD1 (6 bases). Trimming took off 2 bases at V and 2 bases at J, with 11 bases between the two ends. Germline CDR1 and CDR2: SGHRS and YFSETQ. The CDR3 contains 15 residues. The CDR3 region has the DNA TGCGCCAGCAGCTTCGACACAGGGACTGGAAACACCATATATTTT. Translated, it gives CASSFDTGTGNTIYF.

This clonotype was recorded a few times. The chain joins TRBV3-1 to TRBJ2-2, with TRBD2 matching 13 bases. Germline values: CDR1 LGHDT, CDR2 YNNKEL (reference sequence). Unmatched junction bases numbered 6, after V lost 4 bases and J lost 7 bases. The CDR3 is made up of 16 amino acids. CDR3 amino acids: CASSPTSGGQGGELFF. CDR3 DNA sequence: TGTGCCAGCAGCCCGACTAGCGGGGGGCAGGGCGGGGAGCTGTTTTTT.

This chain links TRBV5-4 with TRBJ2-3; 8 bases agree with TRBD2. Germline values: CDR1 SGHNT, CDR2 YYREEE (reference sequence). V dropped 6 bases and J dropped 1; count of bases not matched to a gene: 7. CDR3 length: 15 residues. CDR3 sequence reads: CASTDLTSGTDTQYF. CDR3 nucleotide sequence: TGTGCCAGCACCGACCTGACTAGCGGCACAGATACGCAGTATTTT.

Here the CDR3 reads CASSKAGGGQGPPQIYEQYV. CDR3 nucleotides: TGTGCCAGCAGCAAAGCCGGAGGGGGACAGGGTCCCCCCCAGATCTACGAGCAGTACGTC. The V gene is TRBV21-1, the J gene TRBJ2-7; the table gives TRBD1 as D, unverified against the DNA. TRBV21-1 counts as a pseudogene. The CDR3 sequence is 20 residues long.

This clonotype was seen a handful of times. This chain joins TRBV18 and TRBJ2-7, with D maybe TRBD2 (5 bases). The CDR3 is 12 residues long. Germline values: CDR1 KGHSH, CDR2 LQKENI. Trimming took 6 bases from V and 7 from J, leaving 13 bases between them. This chain's CDR3 is CASSPDRGEQYV. In DNA form, the CDR3 reads TGTGCCAGCTCTCCCGACCGCGGGGAGCAGTACGTC.

The sample holds a few counts of this clonotype. V and J are TRBV6-6 and TRBJ1-3; 9 bases are a match to TRBD1. With 6 bases clipped from V and 0 bases from J, the junction kept 9 bases outside the gene matches. CDR3 size: 17 residues. Germline values: CDR1 MNHNY, CDR2 SVGAGI (reference sequence). CDR3 region: CASRHLYRGPSGNTIYF. DNA of the CDR3: TGTGCCAGCAGACACCTCTACAGGGGGCCCTCTGGAAACACCATATATTTT.

This chain joins TRBV10-3 and TRBJ1-2; D might be TRBD1 (6 bases). Germline CDR1 reads ENHRY; CDR2 reads SYGVKD. V was shortened by 5 bases and J by 8 bases, with 18 bases between the two germline ends. The CDR3 spans 14 residues. In DNA form, the CDR3 reads TGTGCCATCAGTACGTCAGGGGAGCTATTAGGCTACACCTTC. This translates into CAISTSGELLGYTF.

This chain uses TRBV2 with TRBJ2-1, with a tentative D call TRBD1 (5 bases). Trimming took 7 bases from V and 5 from J, leaving 9 bases between them. The CDR3 runs to 12 residues. Germline V gene sequence: CDR1 SNHLY, CDR2 FYNNEI. For the CDR3, the DNA is TGTGCCAGCACAGGGTTGGACAATGAGCAGTTCTTC. Encoded protein: CASTGLDNEQFF.

The sample holds a few counts of this clonotype. The V call is TRBV7-2, the J call TRBJ2-1, with 11 bases aligning to TRBD2. The germline CDR1 and CDR2 sequences are SGHTA and FQGNSA. This CDR3 has 15 amino acids. The junction had 4 bases not matched to a gene; V was cut back by 4 bases and J by 5 bases. The CDR3 DNA reads TGTGCCAGCAGCTCGACTAGCGGGGCCCACAATGAGCAGTTCTTC. This encodes CASSSTSGAHNEQFF.

This clonotype turned up a few times. V gene TRBV2 combines with J gene TRBJ2-7; the match to TRBD2 covers 8 bases. V dropped 5 bases and J dropped 0; count of bases not matched to a gene: 3. Germline loops: CDR1 SNHLY, CDR2 FYNNEI. The CDR3 contains 14 residues. The CDR3 nucleotides read TGTGCCAGCAGTAAGCGGGGGAGCTCCTACGAGCAGTACGTC. This codes for CASSKRGSSYEQYV.

The chain combines TRBV12-3 or TRBV12-4 with TRBJ1-1; D uncertain. This CDR3 is built from 13 residues. Trimming took 6 bases from V and 3 from J, leaving 11 bases between them. The CDR3, as DNA: TGTGCCAGCAGCCCCGACGGTTACACTGAAGCTTTCTTT. Protein product: CASSPDGYTEAFF.

This clonotype was detected a few times. The V call is TRBV3-2, the J call TRBJ1-1; TRBD1 is the table's D call, not checked against the DNA. TRBV3-2 is described as a pseudogene. The CDR3 is made up of 8 amino acids. CDR3 sequence (DNA): TGTGCCAGCAAGGGGGCTTTCTTT. Translated, it gives CASKGAFF.

The sample holds a few counts of this clonotype. The chain links TRBV11-2 to TRBJ2-7; no reliable D call. Germline CDR1 reads SGHAT; CDR2 reads FQNNGV. This CDR3 has 12 residues. The V and J ends lost 3 bases and 3 bases respectively, with 6 bases between them. As DNA, the CDR3 is TGTGCCAGCAGCTTCAGCCGCTACGAGCAGTACTTC. This sequence encodes CASSFSRYEQYF. Full variable domain (remainder filled in from reference TRBV11-2 and TRBJ2-7): EAGVAQSPRYKIIEKRQSVAFWCNPISGHATLYWYQQILGQGPKLLIQFQNNGVVDDSQLPKDRFSAERLKGVDSTLKIQPAKLEDSAVYLCASSFSRYEQYFGPGTRLTVT.

This clonotype was counted many times. V is TRBV4-1 and J is TRBJ2-1, with 8 positions matching TRBD2. The V segment lost 3 bases and the J segment 5 bases; nucleotides outside the gene matches: 9. CDR1 MGHRA and CDR2 YSYEKL come from the germline V gene. The CDR3 runs 16 residues. In DNA form, the CDR3 reads TGCGCCAGCAGCCAGCGGGGGGCAGGGACACACAATGAGCAGTTCTTC. As protein: CASSQRGAGTHNEQFF.

This clonotype was seen a few times. J is TRBJ1-3 and V is TRBV14; the D is unclear. The CDR3 length is 13 residues. The V gene's germline CDR1 is SGHDN and CDR2 FVKESK. Trimming removed 1 base from V and 4 bases from J, with 5 bases in between. The CDR3 loop reads CASSQVGGNTIYF. CDR3 in DNA: TGTGCCAGCAGCCAAGTGGGGGGAAACACCATATATTTT.

This chain joins TRBV11-2 and TRBJ1-1; no definite D call. With 0 bases removed from V and 11 bases from J, the gap between germline ends came to 13 bases. The germline gives CDR1 SGHAT, CDR2 FQNNGV. The CDR3 is 13 amino acids. Written as DNA, the CDR3 is TGTGCCAGCAGCTTAGATCTGGAAAGGGTTGCTTTCTTT. Its translation is CASSLDLERVAFF.